This is a list of T cell receptor beta chains from one sample in a study of blood T cell repertoires in COVID-19. Produced via immunoSEQ multiplex PCR; TCRdb's table is partial and in-frame only. The data hold approximately 97,000 clones, with approximately 90% observed a single time. The sample taken for sequencing was peripheral blood. These TCRs come from a man between 60 and 70 years old with acute or convalescent COVID-19. The CDR3 runs from the conserved cysteine through the conserved F or W. D genes are given only for firm matches. Part of the rows lack a size; the others show once, few, many or a class for expanded clones.

v_call	d_call	cdr3_length	clone_size	j_call	cdr3_nt	cdr3_aa
TRBV19	NA	12	NA	TRBJ1-5	TGTGCCAGTAGTGACCTAGGTCAGCCCCAGCATTTT	CASSDLGQPQHF
TRBV6-6	NA	13	NA	TRBJ2-3	TGTGCCAGCAGCCTCCCGGGGGCAGATACGCAGTATTTT	CASSLPGADTQYF
TRBV7-7	NA	15	NA	TRBJ2-2	TGTGCCAGCAGCTTAGCGGGGGGGCCCACCGGGGAGCTGTTTTTT	CASSLAGGPTGELFF
TRBV2	NA	14	NA	TRBJ2-6	TGTGCCAGCAGGGGGGGGCCTGGGGCCAACGTCCTGACTTTC	CASRGGPGANVLTF
TRBV11-2	NA	13	NA	TRBJ1-2	TGTGCCAGCAGCCCTCCTTCTAACTATGGCTACACCTTC	CASSPPSNYGYTF
TRBV7-9	NA	14	NA	TRBJ2-2	TGTGCCAGCGCGAAACCCTTTGGTCCCGGGGAGCTGTTTTTT	CASAKPFGPGELFF
TRBV7-6	NA	15	NA	TRBJ1-1	TGTGCCAGCAGCTTATCGTCACAGATGAACACTGAAGCTTTCTTT	CASSLSSQMNTEAFF
TRBV18	NA	14	NA	TRBJ1-2	TGTGCCAGCTCACCCTCTCAGGGGATCTATGGCTACACCTTC	CASSPSQGIYGYTF
TRBV6-5	TRBD1	15	NA	TRBJ1-2	TGTGCCAGCAGTTCCCGGACAGGGCAATCGGGAGGCTACACCTTC	CASSSRTGQSGGYTF
TRBV29-1	NA	12	NA	TRBJ1-1	TGCAGCGTTGAGGGGGGTCGCACTGAAGCTTTCTTT	CSVEGGRTEAFF
TRBV19	TRBD1	14	NA	TRBJ1-2	TGTGCCAGTACCTTCGTGGACAGGTACTATGGCTACACCTTC	CASTFVDRYYGYTF
TRBV27	NA	14	few	TRBJ1-3	TGTGCCAGCAGTTTACAGTACTCTGGAAACACCATATATTTT	CASSLQYSGNTIYF
TRBV25-1	NA	16	NA	TRBJ1-2	TGTGCCAGCAGTAATCCGGGACAACTAGGGAACTATGGCTACACCTTC	CASSNPGQLGNYGYTF
TRBV28	NA	14	NA	TRBJ1-1	TGTGCCAGCAGTTCCCCGGTAGTAAACACTGAAGCTTTCTTT	CASSSPVVNTEAFF
TRBV5-1	NA	14	NA	TRBJ1-2	TGCGCCAGCAGCCCCGGATCGGGGAACTATGGCTACACCTTC	CASSPGSGNYGYTF
TRBV7-9	NA	13	few	TRBJ1-5	TGTGCCAGCAGCTTAGAAGGGGATCAGCCCCAGCATTTT	CASSLEGDQPQHF
TRBV19	TRBD1	15	few	TRBJ2-2	TGTGCCAGTACCGGGACAGGGGGCTATGACGGGGAGCTGTTTTTT	CASTGTGGYDGELFF
TRBV19	NA	17	NA	TRBJ1-5	TGTGCCAGTAGTATAGATCTATTGGGAGGGTCGGGGCAGCCCCAGCATTTT	CASSIDLLGGSGQPQHF
TRBV5-1	NA	14	NA	TRBJ1-4	TGCGCCAGCAGCTTGCGAGGGTCGGGGGAAAAACTGTTTTTT	CASSLRGSGEKLFF
TRBV29-1	NA	14	NA	TRBJ1-5	TGCAGCGTTCGGTCAGGGTCTGGCAATCAGCCCCAGCATTTT	CSVRSGSGNQPQHF
TRBV24-1	TRBD2	15	NA	TRBJ2-3	TGTGCCACCAGTGAGAAGCGGGGGGGCATAGATACGCAGTATTTT	CATSEKRGGIDTQYF
TRBV5-4	TRBD1	18	NA	TRBJ1-1	TGTGCCAGCAGCTTGGTAGGGCAGGGGGCGGCACGGGGCACTGAAGCTTTCTTT	CASSLVGQGAARGTEAFF